This T cell receptor (beta chain) was sequenced for a study of a mutant IDH1 vaccine in newly diagnosed glioma. About the research overall: Following radiotherapy alone, or alongside temozolomide cycles, vaccination was started after an interval of 4-6 weeks. Patients arrived already treated with radiotherapy, temozolomide, or both, most having had both.

The length of the CDR3 is 15 residues. The ends lost 4 bases at V and 8 bases at J; junction bases unmatched: 9. Germline assignment: CDR1 MNHEY and CDR2 SMNVEV (reference sequence). Repertoires were generated with immunoSEQ multiplex PCR, while TCRdb's copy carries only in-frame clones and drops some. The sample holds nearly 35,000 clones, about 80% seen once. Remarks on this clone: What it recognizes is unknown.

Time point reported: week 5, during vaccination. Every single dose of the vaccine, 300 ug of mutant IDH1 20-mer peptide, came with topical imiquimod. The specimen comprised PBMCs, sampled from a glioma patient whose treatment included an IDH1 peptide vaccine. The chain links TRBV27 to TRBJ1-2; 11 bases are shared with TRBD1. The sequence was collected from a young man with glioma. The CDR3 reads CASSSLDRGLEGYTF. DNA for the CDR3: TGTGCCAGCAGTTCATTGGACAGGGGGCTAGAAGGCTACACCTTC.